One and the same sample provided the 9 T cell receptor beta chains below, sequenced in a study of cytomegalovirus exposure and HLA in healthy donors. Primers for the PCR totalled 60 Vbeta and 13 Jbeta. Using immunoSEQ multiplex PCR, the repertoire was profiled, and TCRdb retains in-frame clones only, with some absent. The data contain about 130,000 clones, approximately 8.7% of them singletons. Sequenced material: PBMCs. Source of these receptors: a man between 40 and 49 years old in good health and CMV-seronegative.

This clone was seen only a few times. The chain employs TRBV10-3 and TRBJ2-1, with TRBD2 matching over 8 bases. Losses at the gene ends were 3 bases for V and 6 bases for J; bases not matched to a gene: 1. The CDR3 contains 13 residues. Germline values: CDR1 ENHRY, CDR2 SYGVKD. This chain's CDR3 is CAISDGGGNEQFF. CDR3 DNA: TGTGCCATCAGTGACGGGGGGGGCAATGAGCAGTTCTTC.

The chain is built from TRBV4-3 and TRBJ2-3; 12 positions agree with TRBD2. The CDR3 has 18 amino acids. Germline lookup yields CDR1 LGHNA and CDR2 YSLEER. With V trimmed by 0 bases and J by 1 base, 5 bases remained unmatched. This CDR3 reads CASSQDGLAGGGTDTQYF. The CDR3, as DNA: TGCGCCAGCAGCCAAGATGGCCTAGCGGGGGGGGGCACAGATACGCAGTATTTT.

This chain connects TRBV18 to TRBJ2-7, with 10 bases identical to TRBD1. The CDR3 extends over 15 amino acids. The germline V gene has CDR1 KGHSH and CDR2 LQKENI. Trimming took 1 base from V and 6 from J; bases not matched to a gene: 6. The CDR3 bases are TGTGCCAGCTCACCACGGGACAGGGGCTCCGGCGAGCAGTACTTC. Its translation: CASSPRDRGSGEQYF.

This clone was seen more than once but under ten times. V is TRBV6-6 and J is TRBJ1-2, with D possibly being TRBD1 (6 bases). CDR3 length equals 14 residues. V was clipped by 8 bases and J by 8 bases, with 21 bases between them. Per germline, CDR1 MNHNY and CDR2 SVGAGI (reference sequence). The CDR3 reads CASLRGGGLEGYTF. The DNA for the CDR3 is TGTGCCAGCCTAAGGGGAGGGGGACTAGAGGGCTACACCTTC.

This chain links TRBV19 with TRBJ1-4; 7 nucleotides agree with TRBD1. V lost 7 bases and J lost 11; bases outside the gene matches: 16. This CDR3 is 15 amino acids long. CDR1 and CDR2 from the germline V gene are LNHDA and SQIVND (reference sequence). The CDR3 bases are TGTGCCAGTACCTTTCTGGCCAGGGGGATCGAGAAACTGTTTTTT. Residues: CASTFLARGIEKLFF.

This clone was seen only a few times. The V call is TRBV5-1, the J call TRBJ1-1; D may be TRBD1 (6 bases). Between the trimmed V and J ends, which lost 4 bases and 2 bases, there was a span of 15 bases. Germline CDR1 and CDR2: SGHRS and YFSETQ. This CDR3 is 15 amino acids long. The CDR3 loop reads CASSGWTRGNTEAFF. CDR3 sequence (DNA): TGCGCCAGCAGCGGATGGACCAGGGGCAACACTGAAGCTTTCTTT.

This clone showed up just a few times. This chain uses TRBV14 with TRBJ2-7; 9 bases are a match to TRBD1. The ends lost 4 bases at V and 2 bases at J; junction bases unmatched: 9. CDR1 is SGHDN and CDR2 is FVKESK in the germline V gene. CDR3 size: 16 residues. The CDR3 region has the DNA TGTGCCAGCAGCCCCATACCGGGACAGGGTCCCTACGAGCAGTACTTC. It specifies CASSPIPGQGPYEQYF.

This clone occurred a few times. The J gene is TRBJ2-4, the V gene TRBV9; no clear D. The germline CDR1 and CDR2 sequences are SGDLS and YYNGEE. V was pared by 0 bases and J by 3 bases, with 10 bases between. CDR3 length equals 15 residues. In DNA, the CDR3 is TGTGCCAGCAGCGTAGACGTGGCCCACAAAAACATTCAGTACTTC. Protein: CASSVDVAHKNIQYF.

This chain links TRBV28 with TRBJ1-2, with TRBD1 matching over 8 bases. The CDR3 sequence is 13 residues long. Unmatched junction bases numbered 7, after V lost 10 bases and J lost 3 bases. CDR1 and CDR2 from the germline V gene are MDHEN and SYDVKM. The CDR3 reads CATQGAPDYGYTF. The DNA of the CDR3 is TGTGCCACCCAGGGGGCGCCGGACTATGGCTACACCTTC.